These T cell receptor beta chains were read from a single sample in a study of blood T cell repertoires in COVID-19. The table came from immunoSEQ multiplex PCR; TCRdb's copy has only in-frame clones and leaves some out. The sample lists about 50,000 clones, around 88% occurring once. Sequenced: peripheral blood. All receptors derive from a woman aged 80 or over with acute or convalescent COVID-19. CDR3s include the opening cysteine and the closing phenylalanine or tryptophan.

j_call v_call cdr3_aa
TRBJ2-3 TRBV30 CAWMGAGTDTQYF
TRBJ1-2 TRBV6-6 CASSRLYNQERGGGYTF
TRBJ1-5 TRBV6-5 CASSPRGTGNQPQHF
TRBJ1-2 TRBV4-2 CASSQDFRGHGYTF
TRBJ2-5 TRBV11-1 CASSLGLAVDQETQYF
TRBJ2-1 TRBV30 CAWSTWGRGNEQFF
TRBJ2-3 TRBV7-3 CASSLTPTGRSTDTQYF
TRBJ2-7 TRBV5-4 CASSLGQGTAYEQYF
TRBJ2-5 TRBV12-3/TRBV12-4 CASSLIAEETQYF
TRBJ1-4 TRBV6-6 CASSLDRVEKLFF
TRBJ2-3 TRBV3-1/TRBV3-2 CASSPTVGDTDTQYF
TRBJ1-1 TRBV3-1/TRBV3-2 CASRYGQTVNTEAFF
TRBJ1-2 TRBV11-2 CASSSRGQGAINYGYTF
TRBJ1-4 TRBV6-5 CASSYSGGTGREKLFF
TRBJ2-7 TRBV13 CASSFSVRTEASYEQYF
TRBJ2-1 TRBV6-5 CASSSPAGGIYNEQFF